This TCR beta chain was identified during a study of breast tumors, draining lymph nodes, adjacent tissues. Findings of the study overall: Data only fit, rather than demonstrated, lymph node origin of most tumor T cells. Findings are consistent with lymph node origin and intratumoral expansion of most tumor T cells. Compared with lymph nodes, tumors were less diverse; compared with nontumor tissue, more.

TCRdb passed the multiplex PCR reads through MiXCR, listing each CDR3 protein once. The top ten clones hold 11% of a sample with over 20,000 distinct CDR3 sequences, 25% to 40% of them seen once. The CDR3 is 14 residues long. The V gene lost 5 bases and the J gene lost 2 bases, with 11 bases spanning the gap. Note on this clonotype: Its antigen remains unknown.

The receptor's source is a female donor with breast cancer. Some clones in this sample may be carry-over from other donors' samples. Sequencing input: breast tumor tissue. This chain links TRBV12-3 or TRBV12-4 with TRBJ2-3; D is perhaps TRBD2 (5 bases). The CDR3 DNA reads TGTGCCAGCAGTCAACCCGGGGTCACAGATACGCAGTATTTT. This codes for CASSQPGVTDTQYF.